These 3 T cell receptor beta chains share one sample of origin, sequenced in a study of CD8+CD57+ T cells in acquired aplastic anemia. The use of genomic DNA as template underpinned the TCR beta VDJ and CDR3 profiling. MiXCR, run by TCRdb on the reads, gives a single entry per CDR3 protein. Counted here are approximately 300,000 distinct CDR3 sequences, approximately 57% occurring once; the ten biggest clones make up 1% to 1.5%. Those patients picked for sequencing had displayed CD8+CD57+ cell expansion on flow cytometry. Input material: sorted CD4+, CD8+, or CD8+CD57+ T cells (not recorded which) from PBMCs. The receptors here all came from a human donor with aplastic anemia.

The V and J genes are TRBV2 and TRBJ2-7, with 11 bases aligning to TRBD2. This CDR3 spans 16 amino acids. V dropped 6 bases and J dropped 5; count of bases not matched to a gene: 12. The V gene's germline CDR1 is SNHLY and CDR2 FYNNEI. As DNA, the CDR3 is TGTGCCAGCAGGGACTTTACTAGCGGGAGTACCAACGAGCAGTACTTC. It specifies CASRDFTSGSTNEQYF.

The chain combines TRBV5-1 with TRBJ1-2; D possibly corresponds to TRBD1 (6 bases). The CDR3 runs 15 residues. The germline CDR1 and CDR2 sequences are SGHRS and YFSETQ. V gave up 1 base and J gave up 2 bases, with 12 bases separating them. CDR3 coding DNA: TGCGCCAGCAGCTTGTCAGGGGCTCGGAACTATGGCTACACCTTC. This encodes CASSLSGARNYGYTF.

The chain is built from TRBV2 and TRBJ1-1; weak D call: TRBD1 (6 bases). This CDR3 region has 13 residues. Germline loops: CDR1 SNHLY, CDR2 FYNNEI. V was trimmed by 4 bases and J by 2 bases, leaving 8 bases between them. The CDR3 sequence is CASSGDINTEAFF. The CDR3 bases are TGTGCCAGCAGTGGGGACATAAACACTGAAGCTTTCTTT.